This is a list of T cell receptor beta chains from one sample in a study of human T cells and chemical hapten exposure. TCRdb processed the RACE reads anew with MiXCR; each CDR3 protein has one entry. The table has some 170,000 distinct CDR3 sequences, around 24% seen once. This specimen consisted of whole blood, obtained in connection with sensitization to the hapten diphenylcyclopropenone (DPC). The receptors shown here come from a woman aged 45 to 65 with alopecia areata. Some clones in this sample may be carry-over from other donors' samples. The CDR3 runs from the conserved cysteine through the conserved F or W. Fields, in order: D gene, J gene, clone size, V gene, CDR3 DNA, CDR3 protein. The D gene is left open where the match is weak. Not all rows give a size; the values are once, few, many and, for expanded clones, a class.

d_call: NA; j_call: TRBJ2-3; clone_size: few; v_call: TRBV7-9; cdr3_nt: TGTGCCAGCAGCCCCAGGCGGATCACAGATACGCAGTATTTT; cdr3_aa: CASSPRRITDTQYF
d_call: TRBD2; j_call: TRBJ2-2; clone_size: few; v_call: TRBV5-1; cdr3_nt: TGCGCCAGCAGAAGAACTAGCGGGAGTAACGGGGAGCTGTTTTTT; cdr3_aa: CASRRTSGSNGELFF
d_call: TRBD2; j_call: TRBJ2-3; clone_size: few; v_call: TRBV3-1; cdr3_nt: TGTGCCAGCAGCCAGGGGACTAGCGAGAGCCTTGGGGGAGATACGCAGTATTTT; cdr3_aa: CASSQGTSESLGGDTQYF
d_call: TRBD1; j_call: TRBJ2-2; clone_size: few; v_call: TRBV5-1; cdr3_nt: TGCGCCAGCAGCTTGCCACAGGGGGCGAGCGGGGAGCTGTTTTTT; cdr3_aa: CASSLPQGASGELFF
d_call: NA; j_call: TRBJ1-5; clone_size: few; v_call: TRBV6-6; cdr3_nt: TGTGCCAGCAGTTACTCGGAGTTTCAGCCCCAGCATTTT; cdr3_aa: CASSYSEFQPQHF
d_call: TRBD2; j_call: TRBJ2-5; clone_size: NA; v_call: TRBV4-1; cdr3_nt: TGCGCCAGCAGCCAATTACTAGCGGGACAAGAGACCCAGTACTTC; cdr3_aa: CASSQLLAGQETQYF
d_call: TRBD1; j_call: TRBJ1-1; clone_size: NA; v_call: TRBV10-3; cdr3_nt: TGTGCCATCAGTGTTTTCAGGGGGCAAACTGAAGCTTTCTTT; cdr3_aa: CAISVFRGQTEAFF
d_call: NA; j_call: TRBJ2-5; clone_size: NA; v_call: TRBV29-1; cdr3_nt: TGCAGCGTTGAATTTCAGGGGGGCGGGGCCCCCCACCAAAACCAAGAGACCCAGTACTTC; cdr3_aa: CSVEFQGGGAPHQNQETQYF
d_call: NA; j_call: TRBJ1-1; clone_size: few; v_call: TRBV29-1; cdr3_nt: TGCAGCGTTGGGACAGTGAACACTGAAGCTTTCTTT; cdr3_aa: CSVGTVNTEAFF
d_call: NA; j_call: TRBJ1-2; clone_size: NA; v_call: TRBV6-1; cdr3_nt: TGTGCCAGCAGTGAACGCTATGGCTATACCTTC; cdr3_aa: CASSERYGYTF
d_call: NA; j_call: TRBJ1-1; clone_size: NA; v_call: TRBV7-9; cdr3_nt: TGTGCCAGCAGCTTAGAGGGCGCTGAAGCTTTCTTT; cdr3_aa: CASSLEGAEAFF
d_call: TRBD1; j_call: TRBJ1-1; clone_size: few; v_call: TRBV6-5; cdr3_nt: TGTGCCAGCAGTCCCCGACAGGGGACCACTGAAGCTTTCTTT; cdr3_aa: CASSPRQGTTEAFF
d_call: NA; j_call: TRBJ2-5; clone_size: once; v_call: TRBV5-1; cdr3_nt: TGCGCCAGCAGATGGAGCGGAAAGGGAGAGACCCAGTACTTC; cdr3_aa: CASRWSGKGETQYF
d_call: TRBD1; j_call: TRBJ1-1; clone_size: once; v_call: TRBV29-1; cdr3_nt: TGCAGCGTCGATAGGACAGGCAACACTGAAGCTTTCTTT; cdr3_aa: CSVDRTGNTEAFF
d_call: TRBD1; j_call: TRBJ2-7; clone_size: few; v_call: TRBV5-1; cdr3_nt: TGCGCCAGCAGCTTGGGTACAGGGGCCGGCGAGCAGTACTTC; cdr3_aa: CASSLGTGAGEQYF
d_call: NA; j_call: TRBJ2-7; clone_size: few; v_call: TRBV15; cdr3_nt: TGTGCCACCAGCAGAGATCTCCGTCCGGAGCAGTACTTC; cdr3_aa: CATSRDLRPEQYF
d_call: TRBD2; j_call: TRBJ2-5; clone_size: many; v_call: TRBV12-3/TRBV12-4; cdr3_nt: TGTGCCAGCAGCCCGGGACTAGCGGGAGAGACCCAGTACTTC; cdr3_aa: CASSPGLAGETQYF
d_call: TRBD1; j_call: TRBJ2-7; clone_size: few; v_call: TRBV7-8; cdr3_nt: TGTGCCAGCAGCAAAGACAGGGTTAGGTCCTACGAGCAGTACTTC; cdr3_aa: CASSKDRVRSYEQYF
d_call: NA; j_call: TRBJ2-2; clone_size: few; v_call: TRBV10-3; cdr3_nt: TGTGCCATCAGTGTTCCCGAAAGGGCGAACACCGGGGAGCTGTTTTTT; cdr3_aa: CAISVPERANTGELFF
d_call: TRBD1; j_call: TRBJ1-1; clone_size: NA; v_call: TRBV20-1; cdr3_nt: TGCAGTGCTAAGGTACAGGGGGTGAACACTGAAGCTTTCTTT; cdr3_aa: CSAKVQGVNTEAFF
d_call: NA; j_call: TRBJ1-1; clone_size: few; v_call: TRBV2; cdr3_nt: TGTGCCAGCAGTGAAGCTCGGGGGAATGAGGCTGAAGCTTTCTTT; cdr3_aa: CASSEARGNEAEAFF
d_call: NA; j_call: TRBJ1-4; clone_size: NA; v_call: TRBV5-1; cdr3_nt: TGCGCCAGCAGCTTTTTCCTGGGAGCTAGTGAAAAACTGTTTTTT; cdr3_aa: CASSFFLGASEKLFF
d_call: TRBD2; j_call: TRBJ2-1; clone_size: NA; v_call: TRBV29-1; cdr3_nt: TGCAGCGTTGATGGGGGACTACAGACCTACAATGAGCAGTTCTTC; cdr3_aa: CSVDGGLQTYNEQFF
d_call: TRBD2; j_call: TRBJ2-3; clone_size: many; v_call: TRBV20-1; cdr3_nt: TGCAGTGCTAGGAATCCAGGACTAGCGGGCGGAGATACGCAGTATTTT; cdr3_aa: CSARNPGLAGGDTQYF
d_call: NA; j_call: TRBJ2-1; clone_size: NA; v_call: TRBV15; cdr3_nt: TGTGCCACCAGCAGAGATATCGATGAGCAGTTCTTC; cdr3_aa: CATSRDIDEQFF
d_call: TRBD1; j_call: TRBJ1-1; clone_size: NA; v_call: TRBV2; cdr3_nt: TGTGCCAGCAGTGCGGCGGGACAGGGGAACACTGAAGCTTTCTTT; cdr3_aa: CASSAAGQGNTEAFF
d_call: NA; j_call: TRBJ1-1; clone_size: NA; v_call: TRBV5-4; cdr3_nt: TGTGCCAGCAGCCGATGGGGGGCAAGTGAAGCTTTCTTT; cdr3_aa: CASSRWGASEAFF
d_call: NA; j_call: TRBJ2-7; clone_size: few; v_call: TRBV15; cdr3_nt: TGTGCCACCAGCAGTCAGCAGGCGCCCTGGGAGCAGTACTTC; cdr3_aa: CATSSQQAPWEQYF
d_call: NA; j_call: TRBJ2-2; clone_size: few; v_call: TRBV7-2; cdr3_nt: TGTGCCAGCAGCCCACGTAGCGTGGGCACCGGGGAGCTGTTTTTT; cdr3_aa: CASSPRSVGTGELFF
d_call: NA; j_call: TRBJ2-3; clone_size: NA; v_call: TRBV20-1; cdr3_nt: TGCAGTGCTAGAGGACTCCTAGCGACTAGCACAGATACGCAGTATTTT; cdr3_aa: CSARGLLATSTDTQYF
d_call: NA; j_call: TRBJ1-5; clone_size: NA; v_call: TRBV5-5; cdr3_nt: TGTGCCAGCATCCCGATCCCGGGGAATCAGCCCCAGCATTTT; cdr3_aa: CASIPIPGNQPQHF
d_call: NA; j_call: TRBJ1-5; clone_size: few; v_call: TRBV20-1; cdr3_nt: TGCAGTGCCAGAACCAGGGAAAATCAGCCCCAGCATTTT; cdr3_aa: CSARTRENQPQHF
d_call: NA; j_call: TRBJ2-5; clone_size: NA; v_call: TRBV6-5; cdr3_nt: TGTGCCAGCAGTTATGGGCACCAAGAGACCCAGTACTTC; cdr3_aa: CASSYGHQETQYF
d_call: NA; j_call: TRBJ2-1; clone_size: NA; v_call: TRBV5-5; cdr3_nt: TGTGCCAGCAGCTTGGCAGGGACGATTAATGAGCAGTTCTTC; cdr3_aa: CASSLAGTINEQFF
d_call: TRBD2; j_call: TRBJ2-3; clone_size: NA; v_call: TRBV5-1; cdr3_nt: TGCGCCAGCAGCGCCATACTAGCGGGAGAAGCAGATACGCAGTATTTT; cdr3_aa: CASSAILAGEADTQYF
d_call: TRBD1; j_call: TRBJ1-1; clone_size: NA; v_call: TRBV10-2; cdr3_nt: TGCGCCGGAGAGACAGGGGCCAACACTGAAGCTTTCTTT; cdr3_aa: CAGETGANTEAFF
d_call: TRBD1; j_call: TRBJ2-1; clone_size: NA; v_call: TRBV2; cdr3_nt: TGTGCCAGCAGTGAACAGGGGGCTAATCGAAATGAGCAGTTCTTC; cdr3_aa: CASSEQGANRNEQFF
d_call: TRBD2; j_call: TRBJ2-1; clone_size: few; v_call: TRBV29-1; cdr3_nt: TGCAGCGTTGATTCCCCCAGCGGGAGCTACAATGAGCAGTTCTTC; cdr3_aa: CSVDSPSGSYNEQFF
d_call: NA; j_call: TRBJ2-5; clone_size: NA; v_call: TRBV5-4; cdr3_nt: TGTGCCAGCAGCTTGGATCCGGTCAGCCAAGAGACCCAGTACTTC; cdr3_aa: CASSLDPVSQETQYF
d_call: NA; j_call: TRBJ1-1; clone_size: NA; v_call: TRBV11-2; cdr3_nt: TGTGCCAGCAGCCAAGGGCTAAATACGAGGGCTTTCTTT; cdr3_aa: CASSQGLNTRAFF
d_call: NA; j_call: TRBJ2-5; clone_size: few; v_call: TRBV2; cdr3_nt: TGTGCCAGCAGTCGGAAGAGACCCTCGCAAGAGACCCAGTACTTC; cdr3_aa: CASSRKRPSQETQYF
d_call: NA; j_call: TRBJ2-1; clone_size: many; v_call: TRBV2; cdr3_nt: TGTGCCAGCAGCGGGGACAATGAGCAGTTCTTC; cdr3_aa: CASSGDNEQFF
d_call: NA; j_call: TRBJ2-2; clone_size: few; v_call: TRBV4-1; cdr3_nt: TGCGCCAGCAGCCAAGAAAGGGACACCGGGGAGCTGTTTTTT; cdr3_aa: CASSQERDTGELFF
d_call: NA; j_call: TRBJ2-3; clone_size: NA; v_call: TRBV2; cdr3_nt: TGTGCCAGCAGTGATATGAGAGCCAGCACAGATACGCAGTATTTT; cdr3_aa: CASSDMRASTDTQYF
d_call: NA; j_call: TRBJ2-1; clone_size: few; v_call: TRBV2; cdr3_nt: TGTGCCAGCAGGCTACTAGAGGAGCAGTTCTTC; cdr3_aa: CASRLLEEQFF